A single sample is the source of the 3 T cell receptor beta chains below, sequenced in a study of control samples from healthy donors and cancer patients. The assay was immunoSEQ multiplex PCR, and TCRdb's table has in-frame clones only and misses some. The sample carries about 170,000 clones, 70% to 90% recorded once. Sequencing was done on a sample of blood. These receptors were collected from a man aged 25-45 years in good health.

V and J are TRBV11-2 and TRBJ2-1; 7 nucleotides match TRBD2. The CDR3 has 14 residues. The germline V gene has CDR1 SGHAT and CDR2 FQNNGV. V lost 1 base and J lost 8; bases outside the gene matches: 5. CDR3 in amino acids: CASSLGTRNDEQFF. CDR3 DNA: TGTGCCAGCAGCTTAGGGACTAGGAACGATGAGCAGTTCTTC.

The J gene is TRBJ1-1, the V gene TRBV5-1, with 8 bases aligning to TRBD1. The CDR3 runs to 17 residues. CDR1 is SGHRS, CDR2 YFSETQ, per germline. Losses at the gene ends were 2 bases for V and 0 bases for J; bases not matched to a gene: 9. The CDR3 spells CASSLTNDRGLNTEAFF. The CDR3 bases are TGCGCCAGCAGCTTAACCAACGACAGGGGATTGAACACTGAAGCTTTCTTT.

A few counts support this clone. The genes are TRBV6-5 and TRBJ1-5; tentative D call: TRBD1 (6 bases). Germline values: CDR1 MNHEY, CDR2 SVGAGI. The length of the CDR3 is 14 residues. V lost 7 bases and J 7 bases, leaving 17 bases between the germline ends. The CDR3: CASNVGGPGQPQHF. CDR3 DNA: TGTGCCAGCAATGTGGGGGGGCCAGGCCAGCCCCAGCATTTT.